This is a list of T cell receptor beta chains from one sample in a study of tumor-infiltrating lymphocytes in primary liver carcinoma. TCRdb reanalysed the multiplex PCR reads using MiXCR and keeps one entry per CDR3 protein. There are some 20,000 distinct CDR3 sequences in the sample; around 77% occur only once, and 40% lies in the top ten. Sequences were obtained from liver tumor tissue from sampling region 4. These TCRs come from a woman aged 25 to 39 with primary liver carcinoma and hepatitis B virus infection. CDR3s include the opening cysteine and the closing phenylalanine or tryptophan. D genes are given only for firm matches. Some rows have no size entry. The others give once, few or many, or a class for an expanded clone.

v_gene,d_gene,abundance,j_gene,CDR3aa,CDR3nt
TRBV29-1,TRBD1,.,TRBJ2-5,CNATGEMGFAVETQYF,TGCAACGCGACAGGGGAGATGGGCTTTGCGGTGGAGACCCAGTACTTC
TRBV4-3,.,.,TRBJ2-1,CASSQLQDSSYEQFF,TGCGCCAGCAGCCAGCTACAGGACAGCTCCTATGAGCAGTTCTTC
TRBV6-1,.,.,TRBJ2-2,CASNETLPRGAANTGELFF,TGTGCCAGCAATGAAACCCTTCCCAGGGGCGCCGCGAACACAGGGGAGCTGTTTTTT
TRBV4-2,TRBD1,.,TRBJ2-7,CASSQEHRGQGGLREQYF,TGTGCCAGCAGCCAGGAACACCGAGGACAGGGAGGACTGCGCGAGCAGTACTTC
TRBV5-4,.,.,TRBJ2-3,CASSYRTDTHYF,TGTGCCAGCAGTTACAGGACAGATACGCATTATTTT
TRBV6-1,.,.,TRBJ1-2,CASSEWFLVLRSNYGRTF,TGTGCCAGCAGTGAATGGTTCCTGGTCCTTAGATCTAACTATGGCCGCACCTTC
TRBV5-5,TRBD1,.,TRBJ1-5,CASSQDRGFHQPQHF,TGTGCCAGCAGCCAAGACAGGGGGTTTCATCAGCCCCAGCATTTT
TRBV4-3,.,.,TRBJ2-7,CASSQVVTGGHISYEQYF,TGCGCCAGCAGCCAAGTTGTGACGGGGGGCCACATTAGCTACGAGCAGTATTTC
TRBV4-3,TRBD2,.,TRBJ2-7,CTSSQAVTGGHIIYEQYF,TGCACCAGCAGCCAAGCTGTGACGGGGGGTCACATTATCTACGAGCAATACTTC
TRBV29-1,.,once,TRBJ2-7,CSVRQVTFYEQYF,TGCAGTGTAAGACAGGTGACATTTTACGAGCAGTACTTC
TRBV4-1,TRBD1,medium-sized,TRBJ1-6,CASSPRTGDSPLHF,TGCGCCAGCAGCCCCCGGACAGGGGATTCACCCCTCCACTTT
TRBV14,.,.,TRBJ2-7,CASSQFSDELYF,TGTGCCAGTAGCCAGTTCTCGGACGAGCTGTACTTC